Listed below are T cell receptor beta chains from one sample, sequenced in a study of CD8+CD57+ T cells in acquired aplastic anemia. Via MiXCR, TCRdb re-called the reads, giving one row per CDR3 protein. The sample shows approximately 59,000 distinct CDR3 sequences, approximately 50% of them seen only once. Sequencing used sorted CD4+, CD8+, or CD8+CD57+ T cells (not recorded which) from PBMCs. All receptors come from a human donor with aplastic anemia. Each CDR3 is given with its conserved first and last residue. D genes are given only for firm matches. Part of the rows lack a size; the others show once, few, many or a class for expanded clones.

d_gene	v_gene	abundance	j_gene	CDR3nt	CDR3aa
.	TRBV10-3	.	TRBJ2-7	TGTGCCAGCAGTGTCCAGGGTCGATACGAGCAGTACTTC	CASSVQGRYEQYF
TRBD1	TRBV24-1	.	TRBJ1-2	TGTGCCACCAGTGACCGGACAGGGGGCGCACATGGCTACACCTTC	CATSDRTGGAHGYTF
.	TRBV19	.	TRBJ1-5	TGTGCCAGTAGTATAGATCTGCAGCCCCAGCATTTT	CASSIDLQPQHF
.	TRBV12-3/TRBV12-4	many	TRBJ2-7	TGTGCCAGCAGTTTCGCGGGGATCTACGAGCAGTACTTC	CASSFAGIYEQYF
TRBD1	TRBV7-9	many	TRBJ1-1	TGTGCCAGCAGCTTAGTGGGGACAGCGAACACTGAAGCTTTCTTT	CASSLVGTANTEAFF
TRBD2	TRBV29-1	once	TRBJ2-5	TGCAGCGTGAGTCGGGGGGAAGAGACCCAGTACTTC	CSVSRGEETQYF
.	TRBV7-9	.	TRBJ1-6	TGTGCCAGCAGCTTGCGGGGGGACGGAGCCCCCTTCCACTTT	CASSLRGDGAPFHF
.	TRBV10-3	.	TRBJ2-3	TGTGCCATCAGTGAGTCGGCGGTGACTCTCACAGATACGCAGTATTTT	CAISESAVTLTDTQYF
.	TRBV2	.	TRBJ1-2	TGTGCCAGCAGTGAAGTTGTGGGGCAAGGCTACACCTTC	CASSEVVGQGYTF
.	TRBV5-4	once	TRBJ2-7	TGTGCCAGCAGCTTCAGACCAAGCGAGCAGTACTTC	CASSFRPSEQYF
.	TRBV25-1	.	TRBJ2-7	TGTGCCAGCAGCGTAGACGGGACGCCCCTGGAAGAGGGTAGCTACGAGCAGTACTTC	CASSVDGTPLEEGSYEQYF
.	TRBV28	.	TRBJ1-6	TGTGCCAGCAGTTATGTGGGCGAGAGCTCACCCCTCCACTTT	CASSYVGESSPLHF
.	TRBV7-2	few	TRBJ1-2	TGTGCCAGCAGCGTTCACAGGGAGTACGACTATGGCTACACCTTC	CASSVHREYDYGYTF
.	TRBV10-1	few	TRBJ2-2	TGCGCCAGCAGTGGTGGGTTCGCGAACACCGGGGAGCTGTTTTTT	CASSGGFANTGELFF
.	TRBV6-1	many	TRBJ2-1	TGTGCCAGCAGTCGTGGGGAGAACCAGTTCTTC	CASSRGENQFF
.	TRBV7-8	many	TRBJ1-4	TGTGCCAGCAGCTTAGTCCCGACAGTGAACAATGAAAAACTGTTTTTT	CASSLVPTVNNEKLFF
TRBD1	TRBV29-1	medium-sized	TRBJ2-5	TGCAGCGTGGACAGGGACGGTAGGGAGACCCAGTACTTC	CSVDRDGRETQYF
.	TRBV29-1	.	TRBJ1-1	TGCAGCGTTGAAGTAGGGAGCACTGAAGCTTTCTTT	CSVEVGSTEAFF
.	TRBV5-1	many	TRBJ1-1	TGCGCCAGCAGCTTGGATGCGAACACTGAAGCTTTCTTT	CASSLDANTEAFF
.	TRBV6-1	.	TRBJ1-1	TGTGCCAGCAGTGAACCAGGATTGAACACCGAAGCTCTCTTT	CASSEPGLNTEALF
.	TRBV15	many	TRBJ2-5	TGTGCCACCAGCAGAGATAGAGAGCTAGAGACCCAGTACTTC	CATSRDRELETQYF
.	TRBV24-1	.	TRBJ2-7	TGTGCCACCAGTGATCGGACAAGCTCCTACGAGCAGTACTTC	CATSDRTSSYEQYF
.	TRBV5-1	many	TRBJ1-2	TGCGCCAGCAGCTTGGAGCAGGGAGTCCTATATGGCTACACCTTC	CASSLEQGVLYGYTF